This paragraph reports one TCR beta chain. Its antigen remains undetermined. No base-level quality is on record; no much larger clone is a single base apart. CDR1 and CDR2, looked up from the germline V gene (reference sequence), are SEHNR and FQNEAQ. CDR3 length: 16 amino acids, cysteine to phenylalanine. The CDR3 DNA has 48 bases and is translated from base 1. Cut back by 1 base and 2 bases, the V and J ends lie 14 bases apart. The data stem from a study of glioma-infiltrating T cells after dendritic cell vaccination (TCRdb year 2016). Broadly, across the study: A cohort of 15 or so glioblastoma patients from Phase I and II dendritic cell vaccination trials was included, of whom 9 were newly diagnosed and 6 had recurrent disease. Autologous tumor lysate-pulsed dendritic cell vaccination was administered to the patients between about 2003 and 2012. To make the vaccine, monocyte-derived dendritic cells were cultured for 6 to 8 days with IL-4 and GM-CSF and then pulsed overnight with autologous tumor lysate. Each patient was given three intradermal dendritic cell vaccine injections, spaced two weeks apart, in the arm below the axilla. Tumor-infiltrating lymphocyte content was quantified and tumor and blood repertoires were compared in dendritic cell-vaccinated glioblastoma patients by deep sequencing of TCR beta CDR3 regions. TCR sequencing metrics, including TIL content and tumor-blood repertoire overlap, were correlated with survival after dendritic cell vaccination.

Results the study describes overall, beyond this receptor: The cohort was small and heterogeneous, with few patients having full blood and tumor sets and even fewer initial-recurrent tumor pairs. Higher estimated pretreatment TIL content predicted longer time to progression and overall survival after dendritic cell vaccination. TCR clonality showed no direct relationship with survival, which suggests that a diverse polyclonal response may matter. The three-group TCR overlap response model was characterized as speculative, and prospective validation of the model was stated to be required.

Selection of patients required sufficient residual fresh-frozen tumor tissue and over two years of available survival data. An isocitrate dehydrogenase mutation was not carried by any of the glioblastoma patients, although molecular status was otherwise variable. PBMC were collected before vaccination, two weeks after the third vaccination, and at tumor progression when it occurred. The Qiagen DNeasy Blood extraction Kit was used to extract genomic DNA. The immunoSEQ assay amplified TCRB CDR3 regions from roughly 2 micrograms of genomic DNA, or from all available DNA when less than that amount was available. The multiplex PCR employed 60 forward primers targeting TCR V beta segments and 13 reverse primers targeting J beta segments. To estimate the number of reads per starting template, synthetic control templates were added to each sample at limiting dilution. The Illumina HiSeq System generated 87 bp sequencing reads. The paper's processing steps were these. To remove PCR and sequencing errors, closely related sequences were merged with a nearest neighbor algorithm. TCR overlap was defined as the percentage of unique tumor TCR beta sequences that were also present in the same patient's peripheral blood. TCRdb re-hosts the immuneACCESS table, in-frame sequences only. Its copies lack some clones; in the studies checked, an unresolved V gene accounts for under half of them, and the cause for the rest is not known. V and J calls and clone size are copied from that table; D and trimming were computed from the DNA. This sample lists just over 95,000 clones; over 60% were detected once. The ten biggest clones cover around 6% of the sample.

The chain was built from TRBV7-9 and TRBJ1-1; TRBD1 is a weak D gene call, 6 bases matching. The sequence came from a human donor with glioblastoma. The specimen was blood, collected before dendritic cell vaccination. The CDR3 region: CASSLGQTGDNTEAFF. The base sequence is TGTGCCAGCAGCTTAGGTCAGACAGGAGATAACACTGAAGCTTTCTTT.